A single sample is the source of the 20 T cell receptor beta chains below, sequenced in a study of blood T cell repertoires in COVID-19. Libraries were prepared by immunoSEQ multiplex PCR; TCRdb keeps only in-frame clonotypes and omits some of them. Here the sample spans about 220,000 clones, roughly 89% being singletons. Sequences were obtained from PBMCs or T cells enriched from blood (not recorded which). The receptors come from a woman aged 40 to 50 with acute COVID-19.

The rearrangement links TRBV2 to TRBJ1-2, with D possibly TRBD1 on 5 matching bases. V lost 7 bases and J lost 0, with 12 bases in between. Germline CDR1 and CDR2: SNHLY and FYNNEI. There are 14 residues in the CDR3. CDR3 DNA: TGTGCCAGCAAACGGACAATGACTAACTATGGCTACACCTTC. This gives the protein CASKRTMTNYGYTF.

The CDR3 nucleotides are TGTGCCTGGAGGATTAGCGGGGCCTCCTACAATGAGCAGTTCTTC. Encoded protein: CAWRISGASYNEQFF. The rearrangement links TRBV30 to TRBJ2-1; 8 bases fit TRBD2. This CDR3 region has 15 residues. The junction had 4 bases not matched to a gene; V was cut back by 3 bases and J by 0 bases. Germline V gene sequence: CDR1 GTSNPN, CDR2 SVGIG (reference sequence).

V and J are TRBV5-1 and TRBJ1-2; 8 nucleotides match TRBD1. Germline CDR1 SGHRS, CDR2 YFSETQ. J lost 4 bases, V lost 0 bases, and 5 bases had no gene match. The CDR3 has 15 amino acids. This CDR3 is CASSLETGALYGYTF. The CDR3 nucleotides read TGCGCCAGCAGCTTGGAGACAGGGGCCCTCTATGGCTACACCTTC.

The V and J genes are TRBV10-2 and TRBJ2-4; possible D gene TRBD2, 6 bases. V dropped 4 bases and J dropped 10 bases, with 11 bases sitting between them. This CDR3 contains 12 residues. Looked up from germline, CDR1 is WSHSY and CDR2 is SAAADI. As DNA, the CDR3 is TGCGCCAGCAGTGGCGGGAACCCGATTCAGTACTTC. This codes for CASSGGNPIQYF.

This clone was recorded once. The chain carries TRBV12-3 or TRBV12-4 and TRBJ2-7; tentatively, D is TRBD1 (5 bases). The CDR3 spans 13 residues. Trimming took off 5 bases at V and 2 bases at J, with 10 bases between the two ends. Written as DNA, the CDR3 is TGTGCCAGCAGTCCCGACAGCCCCTACGAGCAGTACGTC. This codes for CASSPDSPYEQYV.

V is TRBV5-1 and J is TRBJ2-7; D is possibly TRBD2 (5 bases). V gave up 0 bases and J gave up 5 bases, with 9 bases separating them. CDR1 is SGHRS, CDR2 YFSETQ, per germline. This CDR3 comprises 13 residues. CDR3 in amino acids: CASSLAPGDEQYV. The CDR3 DNA follows: TGCGCCAGCAGCTTGGCCCCCGGGGACGAGCAGTACGTC.

The genes are TRBV30 and TRBJ2-1, with D unclear. The CDR3 extends over 13 amino acids. Per germline, CDR1 GTSNPN and CDR2 SVGIG (reference sequence). V lost 2 bases and J 1 base, leaving 6 bases between the germline ends. The CDR3: CAWSFSSYNEQFF. The CDR3 DNA follows: TGTGCCTGGAGTTTTTCTTCCTACAATGAGCAGTTCTTC. Full variable domain (missing parts from reference TRBV30 and TRBJ2-1): SQTIHQWPATLVQPVGSPLSLECTVEGTSNPNLYWYRQAAGRGLQLLFYSVGIGQISSEVPQNLSASRPQDRQFILSSKKLLLSDSGFYLCAWSFSSYNEQFFGPGTRLTVL.

CDR3 residues: CASSLAAGLAEAFF. CDR3 coding DNA: TGTGCCAGCAGCTTAGCGGCGGGCCTCGCTGAAGCTTTCTTT. The gene calls are TRBV7-9 and TRBJ1-1, with D hard to call. CDR1 and CDR2 (germline): SEHNR, FQNEAQ (reference sequence). V was shortened by 0 bases and J by 6 bases, with 11 bases between the two germline ends. The CDR3 covers 14 residues.

The V call is TRBV12-3 or TRBV12-4, the J call TRBJ2-7, with 7 bases lining up with TRBD1. The CDR3 has 13 amino acids. The V and J ends lost 5 bases and 2 bases, in that order; junction bases with no gene match: 3. The CDR3, as DNA: TGTGCCAGCAGTAACAGGGGACCCTACGAGCAGTACTTC. Translating gives CASSNRGPYEQYF.

This chain uses TRBV29-1 with TRBJ2-2, with D hard to call. Germline loops: CDR1 SQVTM, CDR2 ANQGSEA. Trimming left V 1 base short and J 2 bases short, with 5 bases between. The CDR3 sequence is 13 residues long. The CDR3 sequence is CSVEAPNTGELFF. CDR3 bases: TGCAGCGTTGAAGCTCCCAACACCGGGGAGCTGTTTTTT.

The chain joins TRBV15 to TRBJ2-1, with TRBD1 as a possible D gene (6 bases). Trimming took 2 bases from V and 1 from J, leaving 12 bases between them. The germline gives CDR1 LNHNV, CDR2 YYDKDF (reference sequence). The CDR3 covers 16 residues. CDR3 in amino acids: CATSRQGLTSYNEQFF. In nucleotides, the CDR3 is TGTGCCACCAGCAGACAGGGGCTTACTTCCTACAATGAGCAGTTCTTC.

The chain uses TRBV30 and TRBJ2-3; 10 bases are a match to TRBD1. CDR1 and CDR2 (germline): GTSNPN, SVGIG (reference sequence). J gave up 15 bases and V 2 bases, and 14 bases lay outside the gene matches. The CDR3 length is 14 residues. CDR3 in amino acids: CAWSLADRDRGGYF. The CDR3 DNA is TGTGCCTGGAGTTTAGCTGACCGGGACAGGGGTGGATATTTT.

The CDR3 DNA sequence: TGTGCCAGCAGCCCGGGACAGGGCATATTTCAGCCCCAGCATTTT. Amino acids: CASSPGQGIFQPQHF. The rearrangement uses TRBV6-5 and TRBJ1-5; 9 nucleotides line up with TRBD1. Germline CDR1 and CDR2: MNHEY and SVGAGI. This CDR3 spans 15 amino acids. V lost 6 bases and J lost 6; bases outside the gene matches: 9.

This clone was found a few times. The chain couples TRBV6-5 to TRBJ2-5, with D possibly TRBD1 on 5 matching bases. CDR1 and CDR2 (germline): MNHEY, SVGAGI. The CDR3 covers 15 residues. V was cut by 0 bases and J by 5 bases, with 13 bases left in between. CDR3 sequence: CASSYSLLRGETQYF. CDR3 bases: TGTGCCAGCAGTTACTCTCTCCTAAGGGGCGAGACCCAGTACTTC.

This clone was recorded only once. The J gene is TRBJ2-6, the V gene TRBV9; D gene ambiguous. V lost 7 bases, J lost 1 base, and 12 bases lay in between. Germline loops: CDR1 SGDLS, CDR2 YYNGEE. The CDR3 sequence is 15 residues long. The CDR3 region has the DNA TGTGCCAGCTCAGGCAGTTCATCTGGGGCCAACGTCCTGACTTTC. This encodes CASSGSSSGANVLTF.

V is TRBV7-9 and J is TRBJ2-3; a possible D gene is TRBD2 (6 bases). Trimming pared 5 bases from V and 2 bases from J, leaving 17 bases between. CDR3 length: 16 residues. Per the germline V gene, CDR1 is SEHNR and CDR2 is FQNEAQ (reference sequence). The CDR3 region has the DNA TGTGCCAGCAGCCCACGGGGCGGGGTTATCACAGATACGCAGTATTTT. It yields the protein CASSPRGGVITDTQYF.

This sequence joins TRBV5-1 and TRBJ1-1; maybe TRBD1 (5 bases). This CDR3 comprises 14 residues. Germline assignment: CDR1 SGHRS and CDR2 YFSETQ. V was clipped by 0 bases and J by 3 bases, with 9 bases between them. CDR3 residues: CASSLAGGDTEAFF. In DNA form, the CDR3 reads TGCGCCAGCAGCTTGGCCGGAGGGGACACTGAAGCTTTCTTT. Complete variable domain (other parts from reference TRBV5-1 and TRBJ1-1): KAGVTQTPRYLIKTRGQQVTLSCSPISGHRSVSWYQQTPGQGLQFLFEYFSETQRNKGNFPGRFSGRQFSNSRSEMNVSTLELGDSALYLCASSLAGGDTEAFFGQGTRLTVV.

The chain uses TRBV19 and TRBJ1-5; maybe TRBD1 (5 bases). Per germline, CDR1 LNHDA and CDR2 SQIVND (reference sequence). CDR3 length equals 18 residues. V shed 6 bases and J shed 0 bases, with 21 bases lying between them. The CDR3, as DNA: TGTGCCAGTAGCAGCGACAGTCTCCTGGATTATAGCAATCAGCCCCAGCATTTT. It encodes CASSSDSLLDYSNQPQHF.

The chain employs TRBV7-9 and TRBJ2-2; tentative D call: TRBD1 (6 bases). The length of the CDR3 is 14 residues. Trimming pared 5 bases from V and 3 bases from J, leaving 10 bases between. Germline V gene data show CDR1 as SEHNR and CDR2 as FQNEAQ (reference sequence). The CDR3 region is CASSLDSHTGELFF. The CDR3 nucleotides read TGTGCCAGCAGCCTGGACAGCCACACCGGGGAGCTGTTTTTT.

V is TRBV25-1 and J is TRBJ1-2; D is undetermined. Between the trimmed V and J ends, which lost 0 bases and 6 bases, there was a span of 11 bases. Germline CDR1 and CDR2: MGHDK and SYGVNS. The CDR3 has 14 residues. CDR3 DNA: TGTGCCAGCAGTGAATACGGGGAAGGCGATGGCTACACCTTC. Translation: CASSEYGEGDGYTF.